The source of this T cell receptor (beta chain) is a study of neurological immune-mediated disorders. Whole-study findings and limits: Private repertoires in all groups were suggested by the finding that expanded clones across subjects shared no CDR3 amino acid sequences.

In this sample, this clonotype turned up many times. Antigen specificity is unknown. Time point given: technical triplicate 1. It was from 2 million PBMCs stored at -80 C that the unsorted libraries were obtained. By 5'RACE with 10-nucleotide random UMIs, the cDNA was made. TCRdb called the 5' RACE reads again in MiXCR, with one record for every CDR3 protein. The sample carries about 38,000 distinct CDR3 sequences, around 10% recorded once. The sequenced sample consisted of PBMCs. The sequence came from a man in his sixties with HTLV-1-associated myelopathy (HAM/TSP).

The CDR3 region is CASSQGLASDTQYF. DNA of the CDR3: TGTGCCAGCAGCCAAGGACTAGCTTCAGATACGCAGTATTTT. The chain joins TRBV14 to TRBJ2-3; 7 bases agree with TRBD2. Per the germline V gene, CDR1 is SGHDN and CDR2 is FVKESK. The CDR3 consists of 14 residues. V shed 1 base and J 4 bases; nucleotides not matched to a gene: 2.